The 31 T cell receptor beta chains below were found in one sample sequenced in a study of T-cell memory formation after mild COVID-19. TCRdb reanalysed the 5' RACE reads using MiXCR and keeps one entry per CDR3 protein. The table shows about 120,000 distinct CDR3 sequences, with 15% to 20% occurring only once. The sequenced material came from PBMCs or a T cell subset sorted from them (not recorded which). These receptors originate from an adult woman who had mild COVID-19 (a few samples of this study predate the infection). Cell type and time point are not known.

This clonotype was recorded only once. CDR3 loop: CASSQVVADTQYF. In nucleotides, the CDR3 is TGTGCCAGCAGCCAAGTAGTGGCAGATACGCAGTATTTT. V usage is TRBV14 and J usage is TRBJ2-3; D is uncertain. V was clipped by 1 base and J by 4 bases, with 6 bases between them. This CDR3 region has 13 residues. Germline V gives CDR1 SGHDN, CDR2 FVKESK. Looking up the rest from reference TRBV14 and TRBJ2-3 gives the full variable domain: EAGVTQFPSHSVIEKGQTVTLRCDPISGHDNLYWYRRVMGKEIKFLLHFVKESKQDESGMPNNRFLAERTGGTYSTLKVQPAELEDSGVYFCASSQVVADTQYFGPGTRLTVL.

This chain links TRBV5-1 with TRBJ2-4, with TRBD2 matching 8 bases. The CDR3 consists of 16 residues. J was trimmed by 0 bases and V by 0 bases; bases with no gene match: 2. CDR1 is SGHRS and CDR2 is YFSETQ in the germline V gene. The CDR3 bases are TGCGCCAGCAGCTTGGAGGGACTAGTAGCCAAAAACATTCAGTACTTC. This gives the protein CASSLEGLVAKNIQYF.

This clonotype is classed as medium-sized. The chain joins TRBV7-9 to TRBJ2-7; D not certain. The CDR3 has 16 residues. Trimming shortened V by 4 bases and J by 3 bases, and 19 bases separated the two germline ends. Per germline, CDR1 SEHNR and CDR2 FQNEAQ (reference sequence). CDR3 protein: CASSSGLTGTRYEQYF. CDR3 DNA sequence: TGTGCCAGCAGCTCGGGTTTGACTGGCACCCGCTACGAGCAGTACTTC.

This clonotype has only a few counts. This sequence joins TRBV20-1 and TRBJ1-5; D is possibly TRBD1 (5 bases). Germline V gene sequence: CDR1 DFQATT, CDR2 SNEGSKA (reference sequence). The CDR3 spans 16 residues. V lost 3 bases and J 4 bases, leaving 19 bases between the germline ends. CDR3 DNA: TGCAGTGCTAGCCCAACGACAGCACAGAGGAATCAGCCCCAGCATTTT. This sequence encodes CSASPTTAQRNQPQHF.

This clonotype was counted a few times. This chain uses TRBV7-9 with TRBJ1-4, with D unresolved. Per the germline V gene, CDR1 is SEHNR and CDR2 is FQNEAQ (reference sequence). The CDR3 is made up of 12 amino acids. The ends were cut back, 10 bases at V and 8 bases at J, with 14 bases in the middle. CDR3 coding DNA: TGTGCCACCGCAGACGGGAACGAAAAACTGTTTTTT. Its protein product is CATADGNEKLFF.

The J gene is TRBJ2-4, the V gene TRBV11-2; 11 bases are shared with TRBD1. This CDR3 is 18 amino acids long. The germline V gene encodes CDR1 SGHAT and CDR2 FQNNGV. V lost 6 bases, J lost 2 bases, and 12 bases stayed unmatched. The chain's CDR3 is CASSGQGARDDPKNIQYF. CDR3 DNA: TGTGCCAGCAGTGGACAGGGGGCGCGAGACGACCCCAAAAACATTCAGTACTTC.

V gene TRBV12-3 or TRBV12-4 combines with J gene TRBJ1-1; TRBD1 agrees at 7 bases. With V trimmed by 3 bases and J by 4 bases, 5 bases remained unmatched. This CDR3 is built from 14 residues. The CDR3 loop is CASSFTGTATEAFF. The CDR3 DNA reads TGTGCCAGCAGTTTCACGGGGACAGCCACTGAAGCTTTCTTT.

Only a few counts were recorded for this clonotype. V gene TRBV7-2 combines with J gene TRBJ2-7, with D perhaps assigned TRBD1 or TRBD2 (5 bases each). Trimming took off 6 bases at V and 6 bases at J, with 18 bases between the two ends. The CDR3 contains 14 residues. CDR1 and CDR2 from the germline V gene are SGHTA and FQGNSA. CDR3 region: CASRRVGASGEQYF. CDR3 nucleotide sequence: TGTGCCAGCAGGCGGGTTGGGGCCTCGGGCGAGCAGTACTTC.

The chain recombines TRBV18 with TRBJ2-3; TRBD2 matches at 12 bases. Looked up from germline, CDR1 is KGHSH and CDR2 is LQKENI. J was trimmed by 5 bases and V by 2 bases; bases with no gene match: 2. The length of the CDR3 is 15 residues. The CDR3 loop reads CASSPSTSGGDTQYF. The DNA for the CDR3 is TGTGCCAGCTCACCATCGACTAGCGGGGGAGATACGCAGTATTTT.

This clonotype was observed at least ten times. In DNA form, the CDR3 reads TGTGCCACCAGCAGGACCGATATGGCGGGGAGTTCACCCCTCCACTTT. Translated, it gives CATSRTDMAGSSPLHF. J is TRBJ1-6 and V is TRBV15, with no clear D. CDR1 and CDR2 from the germline V gene are LNHNV and YYDKDF (reference sequence). The CDR3 is 16 amino acids. V was clipped by 3 bases and J by 9 bases, with 18 bases between them.

This clonotype was found a few times. This chain links TRBV5-1 with TRBJ2-7; tentatively, D is TRBD1 (5 bases). The CDR3 is 15 amino acids. Trimming stripped 4 bases from V and 6 bases from J, with 20 bases between. Germline loops: CDR1 SGHRS, CDR2 YFSETQ. CDR3 DNA sequence: TGCGCCAGCAGCATTGGACAAGGGAAGTTTAGCGAGCAGTACTTC. Translation: CASSIGQGKFSEQYF.

In its sample, this clonotype was seen a few times. This chain connects TRBV9 to TRBJ2-7, with 9 positions matching TRBD1. The V gene's germline CDR1 is SGDLS and CDR2 YYNGEE. The CDR3 loop spans 14 amino acids. Trimming took 2 bases from V and 4 from J; bases not matched to a gene: 4. CDR3 amino acids: CASSVGTGLYEQYF. The CDR3 region has the DNA TGTGCCAGCAGCGTTGGGACAGGGCTGTACGAGCAGTACTTC.

The V and J genes are TRBV20-1 and TRBJ2-7; possibly TRBD1 or TRBD2 for D (5 bases each). The CDR3 is 13 residues long. Germline-derived CDR1 and CDR2 are DFQATT and SNEGSKA (reference sequence). The germline V and J ends were trimmed by 0 bases and 3 bases, with 9 bases remaining between them. CDR3 in DNA: TGCAGTGCTAGAGACGGGACCCACTACGAGCAGTACTTC. It yields the protein CSARDGTHYEQYF.

This chain uses TRBV9 with TRBJ1-1; 7 bases agree with TRBD1. This CDR3 comprises 16 residues. V trimming: 4 bases; J trimming: 5 bases; junction bases outside the gene matches: 14. Germline V gene sequence: CDR1 SGDLS, CDR2 YYNGEE. CDR3 DNA sequence: TGTGCCAGCAGCTCCAAGGCCGGGACAGTGGAAACTGAAGCTTTCTTT. Encoded protein: CASSSKAGTVETEAFF. The full variable domain, its missing parts supplied by reference TRBV9 and TRBJ1-1, is DSGVTQTPKHLITATGQRVTLRCSPRSGDLSVYWYQQSLDQGLQFLIQYYNGEERAKGNILERFSAQQFPDLHSELNLSSLELGDSALYFCASSSKAGTVETEAFFGQGTRLTVV.

The genes are TRBV29-1 and TRBJ1-2, with D unresolved. The germline CDR1 and CDR2 sequences are SQVTM and ANQGSEA. There are 15 residues in the CDR3. V lost 1 base and J 0 bases, leaving 12 bases between the germline ends. Here the CDR3 DNA reads TGCAGCGTTGAAGGCCCGTTGCGGGCTAACTATGGCTACACCTTC. As protein: CSVEGPLRANYGYTF.

This chain uses TRBV4-3 with TRBJ2-7, with TRBD1 matching over 8 bases. The V gene's germline CDR1 is LGHNA and CDR2 YSLEER. With 4 bases clipped from V and 3 bases from J, the junction kept 5 bases outside the gene matches. This CDR3 region has 14 residues. The CDR3 loop is CASSLGQENYEQYF. For the CDR3, the DNA is TGCGCCAGCAGCCTGGGACAGGAGAACTACGAGCAGTACTTC.

This clonotype has just a few counts. CDR3 in amino acids: CASTDRGSTIYF. CDR3 sequence (DNA): TGTGCCAGCACCGACAGGGGTAGCACCATATATTTT. The chain joins TRBV6-5 to TRBJ1-3, with 8 bases lining up with TRBD1. Germline CDR1 reads MNHEY; CDR2 reads SVGAGI. V dropped 7 bases and J dropped 9; count of bases not matched to a gene: 5. The length of the CDR3 is 12 residues.

A few counts support this clonotype. The V gene is TRBV5-4, the J gene TRBJ2-7, with 9 nucleotides matching TRBD2. The CDR3 has 16 residues. The junction had 12 bases not matched to a gene; V was cut back by 3 bases and J by 5 bases. Per the germline V gene, CDR1 is SGHNT and CDR2 is YYREEE (reference sequence). CDR3 nucleotides: TGTGCCAGCAGCTACCCTGGCGGGAGGGAGGGCGACGAGCAGTACTTC. Residues: CASSYPGGREGDEQYF.

This clonotype has more than one count but fewer than ten. The chain has TRBV12-3 or TRBV12-4 and TRBJ2-1; D might be TRBD2 (5 bases). CDR3 length equals 12 residues. V gave up 6 bases and J gave up 9 bases, with 12 bases separating them. CDR3 sequence: CASSPTRVEQFF. The CDR3 coding sequence is TGTGCCAGCAGCCCCACGCGGGTTGAGCAGTTCTTC.

In its sample, this clonotype was seen a few times. CDR3 sequence: CASRRTSGNTGELFF. In nucleotides, the CDR3 is TGTGCCAGCAGGCGGACTAGCGGAAACACCGGGGAGCTGTTTTTT. The chain couples TRBV6-6 to TRBJ2-2, with 10 bases aligning to TRBD2. This CDR3 is built from 15 residues. V shed 6 bases and J 2 bases; nucleotides not matched to a gene: 3. Germline CDR1 MNHNY, CDR2 SVGAGI (reference sequence).

The chain combines TRBV6-6 with TRBJ1-2, with a tentative D call TRBD1 (5 bases). Germline V gene sequence: CDR1 MNHNY, CDR2 SVGAGI (reference sequence). The V end lost 2 bases, the J end lost 4 bases, and 11 bases lay between the germline ends. CDR3 length: 14 amino acids. The CDR3 spells CASSYRGRAYGYTF. The CDR3 coding sequence is TGTGCCAGCAGTTACCGTGGCAGGGCCTATGGCTACACCTTC.

This clonotype has a count of ten or more. The chain links TRBV12-3 or TRBV12-4 to TRBJ2-5; perhaps TRBD2 as D (6 bases). The V gene lost 2 bases and the J gene lost 2 bases, with 9 bases spanning the gap. The CDR3 sequence is 14 residues long. The CDR3 DNA reads TGTGCCAGCAGTTTAATGGGGGGACAAGAGACCCAGTACTTC. This gives the protein CASSLMGGQETQYF.

This clonotype was counted between two and nine times. The J gene is TRBJ2-4, the V gene TRBV5-1; D may be TRBD1 (6 bases). The CDR3 has 16 residues. V was pared by 4 bases and J by 5 bases, with 19 bases between. Germline values: CDR1 SGHRS, CDR2 YFSETQ. The CDR3 loop reads CASSLGQPAGENIQYF. As DNA, the CDR3 is TGCGCCAGCAGCCTGGGACAACCTGCGGGCGAAAACATTCAGTACTTC.

The genes are TRBV4-2 and TRBJ2-7; tentatively, D is TRBD2 (6 bases). V was trimmed by 0 bases and J by 3 bases, leaving 18 bases between them. CDR3 length: 17 residues. Germline CDR1 LGHNA, CDR2 YNFKEQ. The chain's CDR3 is CASSQDLFGGMSYEQYF. In nucleotides, the CDR3 is TGTGCCAGCAGCCAAGATCTCTTTGGCGGGATGAGCTACGAGCAGTACTTC.

This clonotype was picked up a small number of times. This rearrangement joins TRBV18 to TRBJ2-7; D gene unclear. Between the trimmed V and J ends, which lost 0 bases and 3 bases, there was a span of 6 bases. The CDR3 spans 13 residues. Per germline, CDR1 KGHSH and CDR2 LQKENI. The chain's CDR3 is CASSPPSSYEQYF. The DNA for the CDR3 is TGTGCCAGCTCACCACCGTCCAGCTACGAGCAGTACTTC.

The chain's CDR3 is CATSDFASGRADTQYF. The CDR3 DNA sequence: TGTGCCACCAGTGATTTTGCCAGTGGGCGTGCAGATACGCAGTATTTT. The rearrangement joins TRBV24-1 to TRBJ2-3; D not certain. The CDR3 runs to 16 residues. Trimming took 1 base from V and 4 from J, leaving 14 bases between them. Looked up from germline, CDR1 is KGHDR and CDR2 is SFDVKD.

J is TRBJ2-1 and V is TRBV7-9; 7 bases agree with TRBD1. Germline-derived CDR1 and CDR2 are SEHNR and FQNEAQ (reference sequence). V was clipped by 5 bases and J by 5 bases; unmatched bases: 12. This CDR3 contains 16 residues. The CDR3 loop is CASSVTPGTVDNEQFF. The CDR3 bases are TGTGCCAGCAGCGTCACCCCCGGGACAGTCGACAATGAGCAGTTCTTC.

This clonotype was detected a few times. This chain links TRBV7-9 with TRBJ2-6; no definite D call. V was cut by 6 bases and J by 4 bases, with 4 bases left in between. Germline V lookup: CDR1 SEHNR, CDR2 FQNEAQ (reference sequence). The CDR3 length is 12 residues. This chain's CDR3 is CASSVGANVLTF. The CDR3 coding sequence is TGTGCCAGCAGTGTAGGGGCCAACGTCCTGACTTTC. The complete variable domain, with remaining parts taken from reference TRBV7-9 and TRBJ2-6, reads DTGVSQNPRHKITKRGQNVTFRCDPISEHNRLYWYRQTLGQGPEFLTYFQNEAQLEKSRLLSDRFSAERPKGSFSTLEIQRTEQGDSAMYLCASSVGANVLTFGAGSRLTVL.

This clonotype turned up a few times. J is TRBJ2-1 and V is TRBV5-1; the match to TRBD2 covers 10 bases. CDR3 size: 14 residues. Germline CDR1 is SGHRS and CDR2 is YFSETQ. With 3 bases clipped from V and 6 bases from J, the junction kept 3 bases outside the gene matches. The CDR3 protein is CASSSLAGLNEQFF. For the CDR3, the DNA is TGCGCCAGCAGCTCACTAGCGGGGCTCAATGAGCAGTTCTTC.

The chain links TRBV10-3 to TRBJ2-6, with 11 bases lining up with TRBD1. V was pared by 0 bases and J by 4 bases, with 17 bases of the junction left unmatched. The CDR3 runs 22 residues. In germline, CDR1 is ENHRY, CDR2 SYGVKD. The CDR3 reads CAISESELRDRGKLPGANVLTF. The DNA of the CDR3 is TGTGCCATCAGTGAGTCTGAATTACGGGACAGGGGGAAATTGCCCGGGGCCAACGTCCTGACTTTC.

A few counts support this clonotype. This chain links TRBV5-1 with TRBJ1-1; D not certain. The V gene lost 1 base and the J gene lost 4 bases, with 14 bases spanning the gap. Germline V gives CDR1 SGHRS, CDR2 YFSETQ. The CDR3 contains 15 residues. The CDR3 region is CASSLIMTGLTEAFF. The CDR3 nucleotides read TGCGCCAGCAGCTTGATTATGACCGGGCTCACTGAAGCTTTCTTT.